This TCR beta chain was sequenced during a study of blood T cell repertoires in COVID-19. Across the whole study: Some COVID-19 samples were acute and others convalescent; all came from the United States, Italy and Spain.

CDR1 is SNHLY and CDR2 is FYNNEI in the germline V gene. The V and J ends lost 7 bases and 5 bases, in that order; junction bases with no gene match: 8. The CDR3 has 15 residues. Only in-frame clones appear in the TCRdb table, and some are missing; sequencing was by immunoSEQ multiplex PCR. The profile shows over 100,000 clones, 70% to 90% of them singletons. The chain recombines TRBV2 with TRBJ1-5; 10 nucleotides agree with TRBD1. The sequenced material came from peripheral blood. The receptor was isolated from a man aged 50 to 59 with active COVID-19. CDR3 sequence (DNA): TGTGCCAGCAACCCCGGGACAGGGGACGATCAGCCCCAGCATTTT. This translates into CASNPGTGDDQPQHF.